This entry lists 10 T cell receptor beta chains sequenced from one sample in a study of control samples from healthy donors and cancer patients. Clones were read by immunoSEQ multiplex PCR, and TCRdb kept only the in-frame ones, dropping some. The table includes under 200,000 clones, around 92% detected once. Sample: blood. These receptors all come from a woman aged 25-40 years in good health.

V and J are TRBV7-9 and TRBJ2-1, with TRBD1 matching over 11 bases. The V gene end was trimmed by 1 base and the J gene end by 4 bases; junction bases not matched to a gene: 6. Germline V lookup: CDR1 SEHNR, CDR2 FQNEAQ (reference sequence). This CDR3 is 17 amino acids long. This chain's CDR3 is CASSLGLDRGRYNEQFF. CDR3 coding DNA: TGTGCCAGCAGCTTAGGTTTGGACAGGGGGCGATACAATGAGCAGTTCTTC.

V usage is TRBV6-2 or TRBV6-3 and J usage is TRBJ1-5; D may be TRBD1 (6 bases). The CDR3 extends over 15 amino acids. Germline V gene data show CDR1 as MNHEY and CDR2 as SVGEGT. Trimming left V 1 base short and J 2 bases short, with 9 bases between. CDR3 DNA sequence: TGTGCCAGCAGTTACTGGGGACACGGCAATCAGCCCCAGCATTTT. Translating it yields CASSYWGHGNQPQHF.

CDR3 coding DNA: TGTGCCAGCAGCCCGGGACTAGCGGGGGGCGAGGGGGAGCTGTTTTTT. Translation gives CASSPGLAGGEGELFF. The chain combines TRBV4-2 with TRBJ2-2; 15 nucleotides align to TRBD2. The germline gives CDR1 LGHNA, CDR2 YNFKEQ. This CDR3 has 16 residues. J gave up 8 bases and V 4 bases, and 5 bases lay outside the gene matches.

This chain connects TRBV18 to TRBJ2-3; 11 bases align to TRBD2. CDR3 size: 16 residues. The V segment lost 1 base and the J segment 1 base; nucleotides outside the gene matches: 1. Germline V gene lookup returns CDR1 KGHSH and CDR2 LQKENI. CDR3 amino acids: CASSPQLAGGTDTQYF. The CDR3 nucleotides read TGTGCCAGCTCACCACAACTAGCGGGGGGCACAGATACGCAGTATTTT.

About this clone: The sample holds other DNA sequences that translate to the same CDR3. The V call is TRBV3-1 (or the pseudogene TRBV3-2), the J call TRBJ2-1; 12 nucleotides align to TRBD2. The junction had 3 bases not matched to a gene; V was cut back by 8 bases and J by 7 bases. This CDR3 comprises 13 residues. Germline values: CDR1 LGHDT, CDR2 YNNKEL (reference sequence). The CDR3 spells CASGLAGGNEQFF. The CDR3 coding sequence is TGTGCCAGCGGGCTAGCGGGGGGGAATGAGCAGTTCTTC.

V usage is TRBV7-8 and J usage is TRBJ1-1; weak D call: TRBD1 (6 bases). There are 12 residues in the CDR3. The germline V gene has CDR1 SGHVS and CDR2 FQNEAQ. With 5 bases removed from V and 5 bases from J, the gap between germline ends came to 9 bases. CDR3 in DNA: TGTGCCAGCAGCCCAGGGGTGACTGAAGCTTTCTTT. Amino acids: CASSPGVTEAFF.

The chain combines TRBV5-4 with TRBJ1-2; D is uncertain. This CDR3 comprises 14 residues. The germline gives CDR1 SGHNT, CDR2 YYREEE (reference sequence). Trimming took off 2 bases at V and 0 bases at J, with 8 bases between the two ends. DNA for the CDR3: TGTGCCAGCAGCTTCGCAGGCTCTAACTATGGCTACACCTTC. Its translation: CASSFAGSNYGYTF.

The chain combines TRBV5-5 with TRBJ1-4; TRBD1 might be the D (6 bases). The CDR3 is made up of 13 amino acids. Trimming pared 2 bases from V and 5 bases from J, leaving 7 bases between. CDR1 SGHKS and CDR2 YYEKEE come from the germline V gene (reference sequence). CDR3 in amino acids: CASSLGTNEKLFF. The CDR3 DNA sequence: TGTGCCAGCAGCTTAGGGACAAATGAAAAACTGTTTTTT.

The rearrangement links TRBV6-1 to TRBJ2-2, with 7 bases fitting TRBD1. The CDR3 covers 15 residues. V was pared by 1 base and J by 6 bases, with 5 bases of the junction left unmatched. CDR1 is MNHNS, CDR2 SASEGT, per germline. In DNA form, the CDR3 reads TGTGCCAGCAGTGAAGAAACGACAGGGCCCGGGGAGCTGTTTTTT. As protein: CASSEETTGPGELFF.

The chain joins TRBV28 to TRBJ1-4, with TRBD1 as a possible D gene (6 bases). CDR1 and CDR2 (germline): MDHEN, SYDVKM. The CDR3 has 14 amino acids. V lost 4 bases and J lost 7, with 13 bases in between. The CDR3 sequence is CASSSTGRGEKLFF. For the CDR3, the DNA is TGTGCCAGCAGTTCTACAGGGAGGGGTGAAAAACTGTTTTTT.